The sequence of this TCR beta chain was determined in a study of glioma-infiltrating T cells. This clonotype ranks as medium-sized. Antigen specificity is unknown. The CDR3 extends over 13 amino acids. Germline lookup yields CDR1 MNHEY and CDR2 SMNVEV (reference sequence). The V gene lost 4 bases and the J gene lost 4 bases, with 8 bases spanning the gap. TCR alpha and beta CDR3 regions were amplified from RNA using iRepertoire nested multiplex PCR. MiXCR, applied by TCRdb to the multiplex PCR reads, yields one record per CDR3 protein. Of 9,500 to 15,000 distinct CDR3 sequences in the sample, around 27% were seen once. Study results and caveats: Gliomas, especially low-grade, showed above-expected tissue-blood divergence; non-neoplastic patients showed below. CDR3 overlap between tissue and blood was very small.

The sample was glioma tissue, nonneoplastic brain tissue, or PBMCs (not recorded which). The V gene is TRBV27, the J gene TRBJ1-5; D uncertain. The clonotype comes from a human donor with low-grade glioma or glioblastoma, undergoing nonglioma brain surgery, or in good health (not recorded which). The chain's CDR3 is CASSWQLNQPQHF. As DNA, the CDR3 is TGTGCCAGCAGTTGGCAGCTGAATCAGCCCCAGCATTTT.